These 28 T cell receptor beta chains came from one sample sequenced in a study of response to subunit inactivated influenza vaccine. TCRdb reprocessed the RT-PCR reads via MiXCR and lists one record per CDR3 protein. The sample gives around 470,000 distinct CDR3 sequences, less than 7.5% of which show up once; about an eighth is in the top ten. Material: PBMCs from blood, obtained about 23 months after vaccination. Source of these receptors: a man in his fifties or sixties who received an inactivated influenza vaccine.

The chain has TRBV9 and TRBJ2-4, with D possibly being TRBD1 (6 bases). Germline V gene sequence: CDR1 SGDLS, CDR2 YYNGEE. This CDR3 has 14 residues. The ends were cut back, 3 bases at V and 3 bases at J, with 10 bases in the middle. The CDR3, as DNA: TGTGCCAGCAGCGAGGGACACCACAAAAACATTCAGTACTTC. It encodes CASSEGHHKNIQYF.

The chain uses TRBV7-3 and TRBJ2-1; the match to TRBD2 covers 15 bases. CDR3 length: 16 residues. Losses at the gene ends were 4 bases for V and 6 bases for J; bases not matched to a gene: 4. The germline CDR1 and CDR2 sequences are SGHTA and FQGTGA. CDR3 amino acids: CASSSRTSGRGNEQFF. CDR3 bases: TGTGCCAGCAGCTCCAGGACTAGCGGGAGGGGCAATGAGCAGTTCTTC.

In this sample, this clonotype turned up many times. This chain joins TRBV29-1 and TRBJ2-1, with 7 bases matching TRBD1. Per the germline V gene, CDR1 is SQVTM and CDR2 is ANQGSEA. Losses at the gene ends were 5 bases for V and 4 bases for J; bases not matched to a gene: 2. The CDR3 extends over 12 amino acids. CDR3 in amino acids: CSVTGDYNEQFF. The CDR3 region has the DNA TGCAGCGTTACAGGGGATTACAATGAGCAGTTCTTC.

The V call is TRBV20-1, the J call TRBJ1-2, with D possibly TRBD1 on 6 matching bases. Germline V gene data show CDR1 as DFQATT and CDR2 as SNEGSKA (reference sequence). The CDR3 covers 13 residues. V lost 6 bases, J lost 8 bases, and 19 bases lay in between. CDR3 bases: TGCAGTGCCTATGTTCCCCGGACAGCCGGCTACACCTTC. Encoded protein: CSAYVPRTAGYTF.

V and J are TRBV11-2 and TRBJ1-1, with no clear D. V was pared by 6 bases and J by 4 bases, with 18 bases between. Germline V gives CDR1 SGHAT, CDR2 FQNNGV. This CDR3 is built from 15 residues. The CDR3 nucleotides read TGTGCCAGCAGGATATTGGCCGTTTCCTCCACTGAAGCTTTCTTT. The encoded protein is CASRILAVSSTEAFF. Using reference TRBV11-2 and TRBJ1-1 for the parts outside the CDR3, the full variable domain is EAGVAQSPRYKIIEKRQSVAFWCNPISGHATLYWYQQILGQGPKLLIQFQNNGVVDDSQLPKDRFSAERLKGVDSTLKIQPAKLEDSAVYLCASRILAVSSTEAFFGQGTRLTVV.

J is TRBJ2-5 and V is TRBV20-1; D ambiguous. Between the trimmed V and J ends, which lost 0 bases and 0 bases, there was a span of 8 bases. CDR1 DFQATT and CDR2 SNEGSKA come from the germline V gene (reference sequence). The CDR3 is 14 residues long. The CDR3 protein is CSARETENQETQYF. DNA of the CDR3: TGCAGTGCTAGAGAGACTGAAAACCAAGAGACCCAGTACTTC.

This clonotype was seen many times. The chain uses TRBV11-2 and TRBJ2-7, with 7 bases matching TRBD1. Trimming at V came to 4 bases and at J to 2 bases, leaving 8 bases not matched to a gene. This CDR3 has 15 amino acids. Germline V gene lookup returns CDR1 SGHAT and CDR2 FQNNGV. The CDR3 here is CASSSSRQGPYEQYF. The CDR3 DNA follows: TGTGCCAGCAGCTCTTCCCGACAGGGCCCCTACGAGCAGTACTTC.

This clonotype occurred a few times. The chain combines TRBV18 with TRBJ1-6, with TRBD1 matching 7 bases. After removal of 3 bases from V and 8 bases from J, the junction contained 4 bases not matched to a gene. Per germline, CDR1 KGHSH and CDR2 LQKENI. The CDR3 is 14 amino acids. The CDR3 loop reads CASSPGQRDSPLHF. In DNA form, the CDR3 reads TGTGCCAGCTCACCGGGACAGCGCGATTCACCCCTCCACTTT.

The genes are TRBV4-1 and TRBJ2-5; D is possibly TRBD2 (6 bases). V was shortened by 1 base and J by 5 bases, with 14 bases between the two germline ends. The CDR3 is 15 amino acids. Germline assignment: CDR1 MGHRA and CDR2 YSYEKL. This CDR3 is CASSQVVTSYETQYF. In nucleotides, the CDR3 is TGCGCCAGCAGCCAAGTCGTTACTAGCTACGAGACCCAGTACTTC.

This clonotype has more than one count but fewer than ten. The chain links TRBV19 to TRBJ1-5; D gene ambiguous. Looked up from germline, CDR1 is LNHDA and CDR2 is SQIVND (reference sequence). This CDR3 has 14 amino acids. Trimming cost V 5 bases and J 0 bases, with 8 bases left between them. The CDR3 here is CASSPQSSNQPQHF. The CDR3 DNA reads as TGTGCCAGTAGTCCTCAAAGTAGCAATCAGCCCCAGCATTTT.

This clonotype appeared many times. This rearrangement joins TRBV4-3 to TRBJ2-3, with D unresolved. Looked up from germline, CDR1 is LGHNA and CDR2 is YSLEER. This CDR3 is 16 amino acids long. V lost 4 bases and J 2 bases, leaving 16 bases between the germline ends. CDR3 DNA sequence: TGCGCCAGCAGCCCCCTGACCGAACATACCACAGATACGCAGTATTTT. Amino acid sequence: CASSPLTEHTTDTQYF.

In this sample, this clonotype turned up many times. This chain's CDR3 is CASSLEGTSGGTQYF. CDR3 nucleotide sequence: TGTGCCAGCAGCTTGGAGGGGACTAGCGGAGGGACCCAGTACTTC. The chain links TRBV5-6 to TRBJ2-5; 11 bases agree with TRBD2. Germline CDR1 reads SGHDT; CDR2 reads YYEEEE. The CDR3 is 15 residues long. The J segment lost 7 bases and the V segment lost 0 bases, leaving 5 bases of the junction unmatched.

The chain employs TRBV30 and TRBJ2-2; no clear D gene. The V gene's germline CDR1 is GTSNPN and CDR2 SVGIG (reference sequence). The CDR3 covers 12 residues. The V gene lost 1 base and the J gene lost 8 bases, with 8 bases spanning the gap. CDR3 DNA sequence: TGTGCCTGGAGTGGGCTTTCAGGGGAGCTGTTTTTT. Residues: CAWSGLSGELFF.

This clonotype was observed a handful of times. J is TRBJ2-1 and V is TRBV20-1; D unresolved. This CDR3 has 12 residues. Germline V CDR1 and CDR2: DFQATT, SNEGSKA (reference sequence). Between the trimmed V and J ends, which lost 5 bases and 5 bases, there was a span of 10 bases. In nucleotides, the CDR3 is TGCAGTGCTTTTCCTGGCCACAATGAGCAGTTCTTC. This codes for CSAFPGHNEQFF.

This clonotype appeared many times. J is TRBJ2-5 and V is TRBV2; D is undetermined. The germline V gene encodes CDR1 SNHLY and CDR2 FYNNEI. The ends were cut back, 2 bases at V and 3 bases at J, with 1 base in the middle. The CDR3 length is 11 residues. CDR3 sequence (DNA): TGTGCCAGCAGTGAAAAAGAGACCCAGTACTTC. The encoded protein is CASSEKETQYF. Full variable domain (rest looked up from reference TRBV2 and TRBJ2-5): EPEVTQTPSHQVTQMGQEVILRCVPISNHLYFYWYRQILGQKVEFLVSFYNNEISEKSEIFDDQFSVERPDGSNFTLKIRSTKLEDSAMYFCASSEKETQYFGPGTRLLVL.

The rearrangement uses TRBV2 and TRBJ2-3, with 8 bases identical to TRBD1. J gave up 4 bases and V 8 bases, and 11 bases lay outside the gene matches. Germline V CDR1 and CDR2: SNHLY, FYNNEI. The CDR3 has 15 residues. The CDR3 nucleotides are TGTGCCAGCCAAATCCAGGGGGCTGTAGCAGATACGCAGTATTTT. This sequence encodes CASQIQGAVADTQYF.

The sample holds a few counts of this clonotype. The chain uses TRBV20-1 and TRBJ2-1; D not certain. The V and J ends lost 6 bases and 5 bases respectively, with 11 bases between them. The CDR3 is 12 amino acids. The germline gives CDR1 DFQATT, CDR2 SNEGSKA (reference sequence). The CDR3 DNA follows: TGCAGTGCAAAAACCAGTAACAATGAGCAGTTCTTC. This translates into CSAKTSNNEQFF.

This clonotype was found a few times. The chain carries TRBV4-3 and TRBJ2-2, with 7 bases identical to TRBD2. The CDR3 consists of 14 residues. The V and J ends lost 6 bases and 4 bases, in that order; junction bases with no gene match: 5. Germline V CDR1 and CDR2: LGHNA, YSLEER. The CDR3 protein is CASSHGEGTGELFF. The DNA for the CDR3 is TGCGCCAGCAGTCACGGGGAGGGCACCGGGGAGCTGTTTTTT.

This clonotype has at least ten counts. The CDR3 loop reads CASSLVQGNTGELFF. The CDR3 DNA sequence: TGCGCCAGCAGCTTGGTACAGGGGAACACCGGGGAGCTGTTTTTT. V and J are TRBV5-1 and TRBJ2-2, with a tentative D call TRBD1 (6 bases). V was shortened by 0 bases and J by 1 base, with 7 bases between the two germline ends. This CDR3 region has 15 residues. Looked up from germline, CDR1 is SGHRS and CDR2 is YFSETQ.

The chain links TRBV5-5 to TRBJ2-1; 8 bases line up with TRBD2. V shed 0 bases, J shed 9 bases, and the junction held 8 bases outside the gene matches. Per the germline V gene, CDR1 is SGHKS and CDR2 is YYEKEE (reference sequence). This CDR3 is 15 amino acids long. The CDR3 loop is CASSLVLGLVSEQFF. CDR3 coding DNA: TGTGCCAGCAGCTTGGTGTTGGGACTAGTTTCTGAGCAGTTCTTC.

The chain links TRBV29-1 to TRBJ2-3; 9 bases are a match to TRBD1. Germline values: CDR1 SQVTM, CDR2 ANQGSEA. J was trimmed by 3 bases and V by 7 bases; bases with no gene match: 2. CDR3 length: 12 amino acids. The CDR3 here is CSGGQGTDTQYF. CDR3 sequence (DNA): TGCAGCGGAGGACAGGGGACAGATACGCAGTATTTT.

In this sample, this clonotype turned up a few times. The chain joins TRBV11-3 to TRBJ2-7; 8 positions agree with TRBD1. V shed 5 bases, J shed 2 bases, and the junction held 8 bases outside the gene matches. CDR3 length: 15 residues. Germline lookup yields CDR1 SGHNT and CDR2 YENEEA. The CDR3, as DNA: TGTGCCAGCAGCAGATCGGGACAGGAAACCTACGAGCAGTACTTC. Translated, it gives CASSRSGQETYEQYF.

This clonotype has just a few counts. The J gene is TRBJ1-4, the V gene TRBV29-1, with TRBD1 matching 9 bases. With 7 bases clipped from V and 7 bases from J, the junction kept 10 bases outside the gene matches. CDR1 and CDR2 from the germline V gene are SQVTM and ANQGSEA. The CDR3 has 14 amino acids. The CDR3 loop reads CSGSTGGGSEKLFF. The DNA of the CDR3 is TGCAGCGGATCCACAGGGGGCGGAAGTGAAAAACTGTTTTTT. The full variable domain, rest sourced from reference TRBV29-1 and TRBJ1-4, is SAVISQKPSRDICQRGTSLTIQCQVDSQVTMMFWYRQQPGQSLTLIATANQGSEATYESGFVIDKFPISRPNLTFSTLTVSNMSPEDSSIYLCSGSTGGGSEKLFFGSGTQLSVL.

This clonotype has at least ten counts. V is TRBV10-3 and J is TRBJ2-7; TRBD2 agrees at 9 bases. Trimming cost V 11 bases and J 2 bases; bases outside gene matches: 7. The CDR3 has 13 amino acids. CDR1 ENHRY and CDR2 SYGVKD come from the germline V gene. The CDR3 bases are TGTGCCTCAAGGGAGCGGGAGGCCTACGAGCAGTACTTC. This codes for CASREREAYEQYF.

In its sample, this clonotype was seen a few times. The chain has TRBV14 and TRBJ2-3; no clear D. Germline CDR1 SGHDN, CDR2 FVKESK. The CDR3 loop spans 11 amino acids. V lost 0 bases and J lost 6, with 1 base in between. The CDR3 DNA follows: TGTGCCAGCAGCCAAGATGATACGCAGTATTTT. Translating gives CASSQDDTQYF.

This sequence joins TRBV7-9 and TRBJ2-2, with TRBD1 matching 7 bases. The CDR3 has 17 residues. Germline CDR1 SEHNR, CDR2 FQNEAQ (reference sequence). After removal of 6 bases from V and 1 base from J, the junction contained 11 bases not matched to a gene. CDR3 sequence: CASSPPRTGENTGELFF. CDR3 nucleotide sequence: TGTGCCAGCAGTCCGCCTCGGACAGGCGAGAACACCGGGGAGCTGTTTTTT.

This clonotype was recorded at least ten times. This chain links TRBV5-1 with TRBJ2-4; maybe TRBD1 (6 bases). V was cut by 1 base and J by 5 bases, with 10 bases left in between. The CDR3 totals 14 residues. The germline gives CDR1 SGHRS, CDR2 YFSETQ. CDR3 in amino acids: CASSLSTGENIQYF. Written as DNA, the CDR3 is TGCGCCAGCAGCTTGTCGACAGGCGAAAACATTCAGTACTTC.

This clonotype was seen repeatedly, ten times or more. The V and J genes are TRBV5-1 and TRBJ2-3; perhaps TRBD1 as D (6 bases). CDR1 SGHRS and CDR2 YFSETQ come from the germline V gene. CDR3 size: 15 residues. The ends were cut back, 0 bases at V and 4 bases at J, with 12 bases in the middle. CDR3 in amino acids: CASSLVQGISDTQYF. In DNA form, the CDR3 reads TGCGCCAGCAGCTTGGTCCAGGGGATATCAGATACGCAGTATTTT. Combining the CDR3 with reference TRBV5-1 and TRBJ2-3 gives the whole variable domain KAGVTQTPRYLIKTRGQQVTLSCSPISGHRSVSWYQQTPGQGLQFLFEYFSETQRNKGNFPGRFSGRQFSNSRSEMNVSTLELGDSALYLCASSLVQGISDTQYFGPGTRLTVL.